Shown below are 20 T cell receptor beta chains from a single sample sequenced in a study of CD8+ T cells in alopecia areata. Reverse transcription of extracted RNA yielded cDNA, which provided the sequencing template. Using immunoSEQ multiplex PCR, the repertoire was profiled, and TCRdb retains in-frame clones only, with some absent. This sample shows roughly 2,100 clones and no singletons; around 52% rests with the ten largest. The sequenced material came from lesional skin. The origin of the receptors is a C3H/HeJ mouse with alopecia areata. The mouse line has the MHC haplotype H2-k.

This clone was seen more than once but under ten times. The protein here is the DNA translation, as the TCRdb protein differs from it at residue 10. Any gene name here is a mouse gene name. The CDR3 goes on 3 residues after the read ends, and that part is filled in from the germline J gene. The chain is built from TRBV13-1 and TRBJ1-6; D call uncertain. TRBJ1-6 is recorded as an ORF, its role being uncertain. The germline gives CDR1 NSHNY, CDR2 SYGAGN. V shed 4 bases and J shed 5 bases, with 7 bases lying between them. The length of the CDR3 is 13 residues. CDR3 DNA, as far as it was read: TGTGCCAGCAGTATAAACAATAATTCGCCC. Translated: CASSINNNSP. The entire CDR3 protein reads CASSINNNSPLYF.

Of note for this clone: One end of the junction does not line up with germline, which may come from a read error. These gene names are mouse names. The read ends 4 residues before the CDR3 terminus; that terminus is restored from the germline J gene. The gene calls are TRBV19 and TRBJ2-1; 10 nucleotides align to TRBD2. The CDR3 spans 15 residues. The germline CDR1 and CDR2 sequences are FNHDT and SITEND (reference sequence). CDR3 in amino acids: CASSSGLGDYAEQFF. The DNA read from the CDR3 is TGCGCCAGCAGTTCCGGACTGGGGGACTATGCT.

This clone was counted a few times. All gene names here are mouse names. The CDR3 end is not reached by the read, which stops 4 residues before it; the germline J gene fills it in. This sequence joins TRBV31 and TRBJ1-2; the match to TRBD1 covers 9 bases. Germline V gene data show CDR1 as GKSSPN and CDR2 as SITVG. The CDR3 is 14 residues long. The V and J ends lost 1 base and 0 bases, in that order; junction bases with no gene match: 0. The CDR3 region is CAWSRQGANSDYTF. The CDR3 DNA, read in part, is TGTGCCTGGAGTCGACAGGGGGCAAACTCC.

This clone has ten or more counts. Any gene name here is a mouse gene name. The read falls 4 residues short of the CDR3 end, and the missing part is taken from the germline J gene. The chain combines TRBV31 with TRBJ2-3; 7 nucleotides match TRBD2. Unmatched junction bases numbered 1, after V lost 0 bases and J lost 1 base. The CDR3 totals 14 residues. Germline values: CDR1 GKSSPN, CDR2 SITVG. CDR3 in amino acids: CAWSLGTGAETLYF. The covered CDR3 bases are TGTGCCTGGAGTCTAGGGACTGGTGCAGAA.

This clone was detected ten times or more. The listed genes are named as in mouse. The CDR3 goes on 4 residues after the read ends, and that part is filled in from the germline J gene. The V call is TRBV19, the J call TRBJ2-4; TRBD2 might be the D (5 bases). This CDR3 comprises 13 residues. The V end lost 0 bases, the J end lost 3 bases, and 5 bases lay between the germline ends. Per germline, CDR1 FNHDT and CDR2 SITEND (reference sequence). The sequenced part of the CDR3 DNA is TGTGCCAGCAGTATAGACTGGCAAAAC. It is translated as CASSIDWQN. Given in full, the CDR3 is CASSIDWQNTLYF.

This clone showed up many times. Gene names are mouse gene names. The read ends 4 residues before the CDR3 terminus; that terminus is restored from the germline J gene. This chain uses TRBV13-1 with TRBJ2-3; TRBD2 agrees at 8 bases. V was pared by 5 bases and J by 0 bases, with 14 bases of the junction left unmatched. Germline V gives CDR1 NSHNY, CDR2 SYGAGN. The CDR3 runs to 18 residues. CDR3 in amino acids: CASSIVPHWGTSAETLYF. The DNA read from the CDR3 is TGTGCCAGCAGCATAGTTCCTCACTGGGGGACTAGTGCAGAA.

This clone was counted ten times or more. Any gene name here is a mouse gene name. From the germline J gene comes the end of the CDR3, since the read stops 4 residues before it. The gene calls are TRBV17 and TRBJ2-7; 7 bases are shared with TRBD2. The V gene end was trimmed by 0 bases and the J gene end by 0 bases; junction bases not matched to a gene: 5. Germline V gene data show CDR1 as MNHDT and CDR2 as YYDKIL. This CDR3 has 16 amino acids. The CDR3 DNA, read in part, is TGTGCTAGCAGTAGAGATCCCTGGGGGAGCTCCTAT. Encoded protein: CASSRDPWGSSY. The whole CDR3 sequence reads CASSRDPWGSSYEQYF. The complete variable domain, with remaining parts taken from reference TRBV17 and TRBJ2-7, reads DTTVKQNPRYKLARVGKPVNLICSQTMNHDTMYWYQKKPNQAPKLLLFYYDKILNREADTFEKFQSSRPNNSFCSLYIGSAGLEYSAMYLCASSRDPWGSSYEQYFGPGTRLTVL.

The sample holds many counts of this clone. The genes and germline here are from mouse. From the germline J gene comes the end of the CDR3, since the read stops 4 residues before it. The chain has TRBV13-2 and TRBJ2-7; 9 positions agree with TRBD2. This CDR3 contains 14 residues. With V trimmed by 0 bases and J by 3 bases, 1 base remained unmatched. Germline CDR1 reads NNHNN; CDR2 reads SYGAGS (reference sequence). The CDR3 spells CASGDAGGVYEQYF. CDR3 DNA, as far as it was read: TGTGCCAGCGGTGATGCTGGGGGGGTCTAT.

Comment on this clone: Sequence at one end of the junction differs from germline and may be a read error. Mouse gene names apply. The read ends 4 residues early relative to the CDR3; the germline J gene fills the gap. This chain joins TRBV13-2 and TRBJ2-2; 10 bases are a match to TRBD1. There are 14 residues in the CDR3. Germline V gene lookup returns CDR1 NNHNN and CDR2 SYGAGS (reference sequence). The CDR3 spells CASSDRGPTGQLYF. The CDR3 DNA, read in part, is TGTGCCAGCAGTGACAGGGGGCCGACCGGG.

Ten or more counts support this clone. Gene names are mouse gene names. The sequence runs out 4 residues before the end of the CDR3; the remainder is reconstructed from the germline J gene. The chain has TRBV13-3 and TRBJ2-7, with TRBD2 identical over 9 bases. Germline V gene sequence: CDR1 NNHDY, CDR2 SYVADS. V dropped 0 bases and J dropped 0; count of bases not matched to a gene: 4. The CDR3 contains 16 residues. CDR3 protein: CASSDEGWGGSYEQYF. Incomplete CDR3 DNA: TGTGCCAGCAGTGATGAGGGCTGGGGGGGCTCCTAT.

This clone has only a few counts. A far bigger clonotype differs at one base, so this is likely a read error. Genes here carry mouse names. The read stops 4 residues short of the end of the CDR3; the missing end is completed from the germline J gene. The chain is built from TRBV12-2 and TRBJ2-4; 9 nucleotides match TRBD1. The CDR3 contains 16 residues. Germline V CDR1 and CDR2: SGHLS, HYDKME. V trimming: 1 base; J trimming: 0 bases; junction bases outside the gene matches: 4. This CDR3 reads CASSLGTGKSQNTLYF. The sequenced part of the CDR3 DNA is TGTGCCAGCTCTCTGGGGACAGGGAAGAGTCAAAAC.

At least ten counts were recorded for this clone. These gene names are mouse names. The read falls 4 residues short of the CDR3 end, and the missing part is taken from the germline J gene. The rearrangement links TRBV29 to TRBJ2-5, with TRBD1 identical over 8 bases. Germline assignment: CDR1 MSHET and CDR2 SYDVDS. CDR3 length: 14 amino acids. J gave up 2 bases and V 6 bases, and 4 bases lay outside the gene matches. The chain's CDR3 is CASSPGTGQDTQYF. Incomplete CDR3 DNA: TGTGCTAGCAGCCCTGGGACAGGCCAAGAC.

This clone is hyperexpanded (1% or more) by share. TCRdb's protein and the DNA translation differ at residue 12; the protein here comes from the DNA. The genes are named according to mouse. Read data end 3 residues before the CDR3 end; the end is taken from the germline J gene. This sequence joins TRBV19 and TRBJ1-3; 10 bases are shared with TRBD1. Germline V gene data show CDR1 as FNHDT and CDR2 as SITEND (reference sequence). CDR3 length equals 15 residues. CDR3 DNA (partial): TGTGCCAGCAGTCGGGACAGGGGAGAGAGGGGTACG. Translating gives CASSRDRGERGT. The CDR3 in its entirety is CASSRDRGERGTLYF.

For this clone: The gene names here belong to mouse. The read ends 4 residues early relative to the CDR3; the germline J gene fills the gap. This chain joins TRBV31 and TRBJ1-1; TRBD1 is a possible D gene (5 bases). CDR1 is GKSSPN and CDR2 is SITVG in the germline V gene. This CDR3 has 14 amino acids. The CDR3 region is CAWSLRTWGEEVFF. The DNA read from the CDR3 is TGTGCCTGGAGTCTACGTACCTGGGGGGAA. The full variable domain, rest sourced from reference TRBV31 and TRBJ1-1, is AQTIHQWPVAEIKAVGSPLSLGCTIKGKSSPNLYWYWQATGGTLQQLFYSITVGQVESVVQLNLSASRPKDDQFILSTEKLLLSHSGFYLCAWSLRTWGEEVFFGKGTRLTVV.

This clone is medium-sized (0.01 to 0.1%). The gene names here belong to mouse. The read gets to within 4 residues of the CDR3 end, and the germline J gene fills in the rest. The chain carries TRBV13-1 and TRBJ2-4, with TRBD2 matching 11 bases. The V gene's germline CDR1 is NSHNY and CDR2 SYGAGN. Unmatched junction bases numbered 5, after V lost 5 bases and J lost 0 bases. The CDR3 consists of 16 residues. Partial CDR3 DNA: TGTGCCAGCAGCCCGGGACTGGGGGCTAGTCAAAAC. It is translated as CASSPGLGASQN. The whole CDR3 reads CASSPGLGASQNTLYF.

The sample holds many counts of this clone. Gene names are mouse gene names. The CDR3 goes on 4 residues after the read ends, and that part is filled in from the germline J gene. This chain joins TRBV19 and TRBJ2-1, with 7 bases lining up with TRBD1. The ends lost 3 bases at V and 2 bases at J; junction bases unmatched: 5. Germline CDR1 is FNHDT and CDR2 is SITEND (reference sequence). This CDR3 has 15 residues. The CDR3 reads CASSNSQGYYAEQFF. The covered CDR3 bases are TGTGCCAGCAGTAACTCACAGGGGTACTATGCT.

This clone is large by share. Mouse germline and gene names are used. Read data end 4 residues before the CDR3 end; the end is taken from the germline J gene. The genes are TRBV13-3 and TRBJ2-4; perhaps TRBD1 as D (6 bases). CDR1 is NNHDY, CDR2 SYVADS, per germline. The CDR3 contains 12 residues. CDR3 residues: CASTGRGNTLYF. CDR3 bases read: TGTGCCAGCACGGGCAGGGGAAAC. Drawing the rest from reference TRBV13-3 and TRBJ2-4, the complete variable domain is EAAVTQSPRSKVAVTGGKVTLSCHQTNNHDYMYWYRQDTGHGLRLIHYSYVADSTEKGDIPDGYKASRPSQENFSLILELASLSQTAVYFCASTGRGNTLYFGAGTRLSVL.

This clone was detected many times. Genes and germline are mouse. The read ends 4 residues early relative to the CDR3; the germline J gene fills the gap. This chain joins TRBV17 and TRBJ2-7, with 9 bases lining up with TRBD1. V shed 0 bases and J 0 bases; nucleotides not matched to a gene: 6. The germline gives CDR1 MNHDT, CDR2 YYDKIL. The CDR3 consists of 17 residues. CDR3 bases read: TGTGCTAGCAGTAGAGACGGGACAGGGCTAAGCTCCTAT. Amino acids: CASSRDGTGLSSY. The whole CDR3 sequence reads CASSRDGTGLSSYEQYF.

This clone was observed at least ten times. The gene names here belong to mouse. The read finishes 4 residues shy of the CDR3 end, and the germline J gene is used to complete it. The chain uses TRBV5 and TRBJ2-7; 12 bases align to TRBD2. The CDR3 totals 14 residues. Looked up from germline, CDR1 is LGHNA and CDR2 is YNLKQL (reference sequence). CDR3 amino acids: CASSPRDWGDEQYF. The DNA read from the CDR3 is TGTGCCAGCAGCCCTCGGGACTGGGGGGAT.

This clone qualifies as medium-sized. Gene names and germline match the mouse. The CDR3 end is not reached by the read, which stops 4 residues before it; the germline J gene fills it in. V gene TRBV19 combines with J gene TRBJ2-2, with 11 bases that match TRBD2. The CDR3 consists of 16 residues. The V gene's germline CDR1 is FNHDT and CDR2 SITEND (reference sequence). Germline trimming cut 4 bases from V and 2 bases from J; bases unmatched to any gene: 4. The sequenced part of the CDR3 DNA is TGTGCCAGCAGTCCGGGACTGGGGGCGAACACCGGG. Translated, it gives CASSPGLGANTG. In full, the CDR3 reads CASSPGLGANTGQLYF.